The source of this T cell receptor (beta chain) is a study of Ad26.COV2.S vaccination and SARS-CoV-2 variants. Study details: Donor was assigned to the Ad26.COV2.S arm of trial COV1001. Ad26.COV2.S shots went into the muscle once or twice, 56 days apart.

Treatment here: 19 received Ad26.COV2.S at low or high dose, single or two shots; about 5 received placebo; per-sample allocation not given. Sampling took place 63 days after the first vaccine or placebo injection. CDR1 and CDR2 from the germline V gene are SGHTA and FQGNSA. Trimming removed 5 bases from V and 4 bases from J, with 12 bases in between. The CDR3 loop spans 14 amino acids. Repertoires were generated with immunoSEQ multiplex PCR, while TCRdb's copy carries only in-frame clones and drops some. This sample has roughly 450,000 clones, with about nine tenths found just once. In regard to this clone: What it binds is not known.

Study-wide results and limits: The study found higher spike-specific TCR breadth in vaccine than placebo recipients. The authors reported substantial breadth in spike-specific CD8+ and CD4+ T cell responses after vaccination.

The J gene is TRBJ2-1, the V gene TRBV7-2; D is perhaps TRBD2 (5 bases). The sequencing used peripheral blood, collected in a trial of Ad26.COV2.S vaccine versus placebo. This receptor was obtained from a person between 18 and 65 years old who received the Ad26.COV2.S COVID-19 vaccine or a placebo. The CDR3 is CASSPNGLYNEQFF. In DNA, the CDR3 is TGTGCCAGCAGCCCTAACGGACTGTACAATGAGCAGTTCTTC.